The entry below describes one T cell receptor beta chain. The antigen remains undetermined. Central memory, naive, regulatory and stem cell-like memory CD4+ cells were sorted by CD45RO/CCR7/CD25/CD127/CD95/CD27. The entry originates in a study of beta chain features in type 1 diabetes. Study-wide results and caveats: Within the patient group, naive, central memory and Treg TCRB repertoires appeared more similar to each other than within healthy donors. For Type 1 diabetes patients, all four CD4+ subsets carried TCRB CDR3s that were moderately but significantly shorter.

Expressed TCRB transcripts were sequenced after all isolated RNA was converted to cDNA. TCRdb's copy holds only in-frame clones and misses some; the assay was immunoSEQ multiplex PCR. The profile covers approximately 15,000 clones, with more than 60% appearing a single time and about 2.5% taken by the ten largest. The sample taken for sequencing was Tregs from blood. The origin of this receptor is a man aged 30-40 years with type 1 diabetes.

CDR3 sequence (DNA): TGCAGCGTCGACAGGGCAGGGGGCTATGAGCAGTTCTTC. This codes for CSVDRAGGYEQFF. V and J are TRBV29-1 and TRBJ2-1; 8 positions agree with TRBD1. CDR3 length: 13 amino acids. V trimming: 6 bases; J trimming: 8 bases; junction bases outside the gene matches: 9. Germline CDR1 and CDR2: SQVTM and ANQGSEA.